This T cell receptor beta chain was profiled in a study of T cells after yellow fever vaccination. TCRdb reprocessed the 5' RACE reads via MiXCR and lists one record per CDR3 protein. The sample holds roughly 260,000 distinct CDR3 sequences, around 13% seen once. CDR1 and CDR2 from the germline V gene are SGHRS and YFSETQ. Trimming cost V 2 bases and J 5 bases, with 8 bases left between them. The CDR3 sequence is 13 residues long. The table lists this clonotype with a few counts. The rearrangement links TRBV5-1 to TRBJ2-1; D is unclear. The sequence was obtained from a man younger than 45 who received the YFV17D yellow fever vaccine. The sample in question was CD4+ T cells sorted from PBMCs, obtained 45 days after the yellow fever booster vaccination. The CDR3 sequence: CASSFYGNNEQFF. The CDR3 bases are TGCGCCAGCAGCTTCTACGGCAACAATGAGCAGTTCTTC.